The source of this TCR beta chain is a study of T-cell reconstitution after alpha-beta-depleted transplantation in children (dated by TCRdb to the mid-2010s). Concerning the study at large: T-cell immune reconstitution after TCRalphabeta/CD19-depleted allogeneic hematopoietic cell transplantation in children was quantitatively tracked in the study by means of TCR repertoire profiling.

From a lookup of the germline V gene, CDR1 and CDR2 are SGHTA and FQGTGA. Trimming removed 5 bases from V and 1 base from J; the gene matches leave 8 bases unexplained. The CDR3 contains 16 residues, cysteine and phenylalanine counted. The kept DNA is CDR3 alone, 48 bases in frame from the first base. As for this clonotype: The antigen it binds to is not known. No base-level quality is on record; no much larger clone is a single base apart.

Library preparation employed PCR. Reads for this sample came from an Illumina HiSeq 2500. Molecular barcoding was employed in the preparation of TCR libraries, with unique molecular identifiers being used to normalize TCRbeta repertoire quantification. TCRdb took the public reads, trimmed them with fastp at Q25, ran MiXCR for clone calling and kept in-frame beta chains. A single entry per CDR3 protein holds the most common genes and DNA from its merged rows. For this sample the table gives roughly 590,000 distinct CDR3 sequences, of which 16% were detected only once. Under 1.2% of the sample is in the top ten clones.

The chain is encoded by TRBV7-3 joined to TRBJ2-5, and 9 junction bases match TRBD2. The receptor was derived from a human donor who donated a stem cell graft to a child with acute myeloid leukemia. The sample consisted of PBMCs from the stem cell graft donor, taken from the stem cell graft. The DNA sequence follows: TGTGCCAGCAGCACAGGGGCAGCGGGGGGCCAAGAGACCCAGTACTTC. It encodes CASSTGAAGGQETQYF.